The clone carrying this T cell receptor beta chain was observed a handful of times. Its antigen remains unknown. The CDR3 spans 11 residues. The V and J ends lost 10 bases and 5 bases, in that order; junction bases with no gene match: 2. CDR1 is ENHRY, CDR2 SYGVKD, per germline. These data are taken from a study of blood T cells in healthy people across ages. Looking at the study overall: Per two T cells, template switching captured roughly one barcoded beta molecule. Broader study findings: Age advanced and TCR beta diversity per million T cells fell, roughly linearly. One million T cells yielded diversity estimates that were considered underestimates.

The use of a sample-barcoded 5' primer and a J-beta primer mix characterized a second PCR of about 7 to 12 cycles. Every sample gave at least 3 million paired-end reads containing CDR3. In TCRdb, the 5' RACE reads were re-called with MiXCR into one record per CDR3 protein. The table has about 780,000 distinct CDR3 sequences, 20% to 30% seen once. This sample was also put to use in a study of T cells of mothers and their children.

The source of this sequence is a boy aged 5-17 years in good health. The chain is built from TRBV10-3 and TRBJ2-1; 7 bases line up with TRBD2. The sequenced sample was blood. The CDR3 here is CATREDNEQFF. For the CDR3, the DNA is TGTGCCACCCGGGAGGACAATGAGCAGTTCTTC.